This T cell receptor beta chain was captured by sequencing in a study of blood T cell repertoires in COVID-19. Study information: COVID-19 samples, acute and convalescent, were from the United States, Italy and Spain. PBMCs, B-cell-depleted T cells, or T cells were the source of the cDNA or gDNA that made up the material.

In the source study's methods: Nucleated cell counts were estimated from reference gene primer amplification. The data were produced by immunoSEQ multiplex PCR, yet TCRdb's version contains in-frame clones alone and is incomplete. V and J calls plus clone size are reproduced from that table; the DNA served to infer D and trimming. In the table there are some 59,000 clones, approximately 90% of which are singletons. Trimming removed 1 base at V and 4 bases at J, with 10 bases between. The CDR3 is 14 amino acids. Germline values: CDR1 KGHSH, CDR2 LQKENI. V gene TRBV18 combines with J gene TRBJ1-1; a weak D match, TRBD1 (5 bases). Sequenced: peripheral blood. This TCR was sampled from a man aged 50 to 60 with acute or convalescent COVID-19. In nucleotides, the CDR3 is TGTGCCAGCTCACCACATGGAGGGGCCACTGAAGCTTTCTTT. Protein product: CASSPHGGATEAFF. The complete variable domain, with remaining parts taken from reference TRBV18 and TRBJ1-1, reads NAGVMQNPRHLVRRRGQEARLRCSPMKGHSHVYWYRQLPEEGLKFMVYLQKENIIDESGMPKERFSAEFPKEGPSILRIQQVVRGDSAAYFCASSPHGGATEAFFGQGTRLTVV.